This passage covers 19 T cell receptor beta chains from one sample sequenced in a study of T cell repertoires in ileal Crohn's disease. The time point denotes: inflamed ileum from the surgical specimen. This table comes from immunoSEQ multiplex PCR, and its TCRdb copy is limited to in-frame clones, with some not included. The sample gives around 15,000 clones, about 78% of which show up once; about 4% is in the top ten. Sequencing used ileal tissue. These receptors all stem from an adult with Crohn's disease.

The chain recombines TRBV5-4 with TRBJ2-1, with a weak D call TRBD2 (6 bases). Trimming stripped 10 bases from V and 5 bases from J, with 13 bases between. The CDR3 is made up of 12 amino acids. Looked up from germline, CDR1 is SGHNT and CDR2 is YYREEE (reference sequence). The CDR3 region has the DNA TGTGCCCTGCGGAGGGGAAACAATGAGCAGTTCTTC. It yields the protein CALRRGNNEQFF.

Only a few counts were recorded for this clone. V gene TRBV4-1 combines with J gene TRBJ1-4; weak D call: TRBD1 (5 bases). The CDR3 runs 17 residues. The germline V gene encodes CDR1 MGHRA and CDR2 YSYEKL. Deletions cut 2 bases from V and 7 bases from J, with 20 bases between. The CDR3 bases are TGCGCCAGCAGCCAACAACACCGGGACGCCGGAGGTGAAAAACTGTTTTTT. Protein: CASSQQHRDAGGEKLFF.

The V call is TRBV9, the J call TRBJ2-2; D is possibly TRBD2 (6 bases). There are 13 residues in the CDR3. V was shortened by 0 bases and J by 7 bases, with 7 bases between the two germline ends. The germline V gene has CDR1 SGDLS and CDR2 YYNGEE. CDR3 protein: CASSVEEGGELFF. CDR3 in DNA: TGTGCCAGCAGCGTAGAGGAGGGCGGGGAGCTGTTTTTT.

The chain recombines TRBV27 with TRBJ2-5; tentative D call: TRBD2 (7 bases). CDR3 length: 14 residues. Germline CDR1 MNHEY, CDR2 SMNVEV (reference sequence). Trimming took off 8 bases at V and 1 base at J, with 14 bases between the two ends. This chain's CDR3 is CASGGGLPQETQYF. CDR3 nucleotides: TGTGCCAGCGGGGGGGGGCTCCCCCAAGAGACCCAGTACTTC.

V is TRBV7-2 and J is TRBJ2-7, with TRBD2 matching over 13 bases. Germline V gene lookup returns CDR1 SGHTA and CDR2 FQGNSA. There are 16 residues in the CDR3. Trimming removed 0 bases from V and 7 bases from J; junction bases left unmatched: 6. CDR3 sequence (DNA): TGTGCCAGCAGCTTAGCCCCACTAGCGGGAGGGACAGAGCAGTACTTC. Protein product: CASSLAPLAGGTEQYF.

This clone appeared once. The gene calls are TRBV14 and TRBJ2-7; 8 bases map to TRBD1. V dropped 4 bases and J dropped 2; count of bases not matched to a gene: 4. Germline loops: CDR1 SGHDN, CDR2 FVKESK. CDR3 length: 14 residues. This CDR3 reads CASSLLTGAYEQYF. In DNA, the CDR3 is TGTGCCAGCAGCCTCTTGACAGGGGCCTACGAGCAGTACTTC.

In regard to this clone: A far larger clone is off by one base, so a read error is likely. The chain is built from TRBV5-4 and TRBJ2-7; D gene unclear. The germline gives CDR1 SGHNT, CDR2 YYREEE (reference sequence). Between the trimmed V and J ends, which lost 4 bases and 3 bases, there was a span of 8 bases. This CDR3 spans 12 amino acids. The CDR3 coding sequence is TGTGCCAGCAGCCAAAACGGCTACGAGCAGTACTTC. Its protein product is CASSQNGYEQYF.

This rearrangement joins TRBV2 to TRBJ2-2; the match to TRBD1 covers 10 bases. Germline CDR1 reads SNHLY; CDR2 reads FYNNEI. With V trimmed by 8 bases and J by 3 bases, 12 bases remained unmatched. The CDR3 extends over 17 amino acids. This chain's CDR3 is CASARRGGTGDTGELFF. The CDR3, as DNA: TGTGCCAGCGCTCGAAGGGGCGGGACAGGGGACACCGGGGAGCTGTTTTTT.

The CDR3 coding sequence is TGTGCCATCAGTGAGCCCCGTTGGGTTCCCCTGAAGGCCTACGAGCAGTACTTC. This translates into CAISEPRWVPLKAYEQYF. The chain uses TRBV10-3 and TRBJ2-7; no firm D call. There are 18 residues in the CDR3. V lost 2 bases, J lost 2 bases, and 22 bases lay in between. CDR1 and CDR2 (germline): ENHRY, SYGVKD.

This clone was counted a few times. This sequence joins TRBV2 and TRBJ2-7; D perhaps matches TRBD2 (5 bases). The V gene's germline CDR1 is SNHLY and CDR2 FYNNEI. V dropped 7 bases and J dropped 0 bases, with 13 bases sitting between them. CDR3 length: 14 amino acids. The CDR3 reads CASKPAVSSYEQYF. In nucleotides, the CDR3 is TGTGCCAGCAAACCAGCGGTTAGCTCCTACGAGCAGTACTTC. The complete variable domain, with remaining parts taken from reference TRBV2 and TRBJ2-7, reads EPEVTQTPSHQVTQMGQEVILRCVPISNHLYFYWYRQILGQKVEFLVSFYNNEISEKSEIFDDQFSVERPDGSNFTLKIRSTKLEDSAMYFCASKPAVSSYEQYFGPGTRLTVT.

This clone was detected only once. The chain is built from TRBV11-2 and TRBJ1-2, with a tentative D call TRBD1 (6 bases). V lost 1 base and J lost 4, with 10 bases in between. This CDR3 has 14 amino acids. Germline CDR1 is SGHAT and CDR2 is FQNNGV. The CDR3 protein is CASSLGGGVYGYTF. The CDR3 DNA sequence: TGTGCCAGCAGCTTAGGAGGGGGGGTCTATGGCTACACCTTC.

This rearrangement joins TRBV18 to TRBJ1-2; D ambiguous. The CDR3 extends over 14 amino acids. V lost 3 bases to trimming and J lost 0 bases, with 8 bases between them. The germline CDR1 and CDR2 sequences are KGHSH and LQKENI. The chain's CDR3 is CASSPRPPNYGYTF. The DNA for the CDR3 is TGTGCCAGCTCACCTCGACCCCCTAACTATGGCTACACCTTC.

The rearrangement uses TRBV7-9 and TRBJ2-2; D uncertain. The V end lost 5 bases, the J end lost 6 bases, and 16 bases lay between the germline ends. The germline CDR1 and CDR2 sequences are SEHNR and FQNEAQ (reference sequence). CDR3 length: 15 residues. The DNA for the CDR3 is TGTGCCAGCAGCCGAAACCACCTTCTGGCCGGGGAGCTGTTTTTT. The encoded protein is CASSRNHLLAGELFF.

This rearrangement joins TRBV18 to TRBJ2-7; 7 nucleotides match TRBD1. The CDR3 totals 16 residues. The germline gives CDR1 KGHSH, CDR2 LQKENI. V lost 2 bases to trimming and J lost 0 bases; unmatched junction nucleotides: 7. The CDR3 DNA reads TGTGCCAGCTCACCAATAAGGACAGGCGGCTCCTACGAGCAGTACTTC. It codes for CASSPIRTGGSYEQYF.

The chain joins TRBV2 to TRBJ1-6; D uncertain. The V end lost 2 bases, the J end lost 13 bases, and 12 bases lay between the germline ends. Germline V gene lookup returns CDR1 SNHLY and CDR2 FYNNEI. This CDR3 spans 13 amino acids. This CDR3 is CASSERDWGPLHF. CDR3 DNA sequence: TGTGCCAGCAGTGAACGGGATTGGGGTCCCCTCCACTTT.

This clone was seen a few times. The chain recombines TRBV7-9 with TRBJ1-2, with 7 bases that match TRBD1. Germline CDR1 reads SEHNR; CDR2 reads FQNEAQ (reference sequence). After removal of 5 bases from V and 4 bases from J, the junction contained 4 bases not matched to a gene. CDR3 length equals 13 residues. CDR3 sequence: CASSLWDSYGYTF. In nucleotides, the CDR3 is TGTGCCAGCAGCCTTTGGGACAGCTATGGCTACACCTTC.

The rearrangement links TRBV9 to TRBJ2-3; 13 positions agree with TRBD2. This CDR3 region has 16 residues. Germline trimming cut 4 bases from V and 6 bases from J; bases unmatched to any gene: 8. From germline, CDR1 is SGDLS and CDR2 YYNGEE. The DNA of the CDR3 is TGTGCCAGCAGCCCCCGGACTAGCGGGGGCTGGGATACGCAGTATTTT. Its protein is CASSPRTSGGWDTQYF.

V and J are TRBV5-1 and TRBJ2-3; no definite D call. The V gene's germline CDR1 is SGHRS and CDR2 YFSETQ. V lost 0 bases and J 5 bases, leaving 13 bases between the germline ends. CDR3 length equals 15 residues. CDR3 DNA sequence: TGCGCCAGCAGCTTGGACGGCAAAAGGGAAGATACGCAGTATTTT. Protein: CASSLDGKREDTQYF. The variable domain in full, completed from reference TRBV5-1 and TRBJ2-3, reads KAGVTQTPRYLIKTRGQQVTLSCSPISGHRSVSWYQQTPGQGLQFLFEYFSETQRNKGNFPGRFSGRQFSNSRSEMNVSTLELGDSALYLCASSLDGKREDTQYFGPGTRLTVL.

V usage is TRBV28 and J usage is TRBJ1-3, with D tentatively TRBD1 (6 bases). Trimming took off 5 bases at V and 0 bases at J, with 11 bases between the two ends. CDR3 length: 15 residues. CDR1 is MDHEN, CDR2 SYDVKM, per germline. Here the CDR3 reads CASSNRGGSGNTIYF. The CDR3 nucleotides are TGTGCCAGCAGTAATCGAGGGGGCTCTGGAAACACCATATATTTT.